One and the same sample provided the 26 T cell receptor beta chains below, sequenced in a study of OX40 agonist ivuxolimab in advanced cancers. The assay was immunoSEQ multiplex PCR, and TCRdb's table has in-frame clones only and misses some. The sample contains roughly 88,000 clones, around 87% of which appear only once. The sequences come from CD4+ or CD8+ T cells sorted from blood, collected in a trial of the OX40 agonist ivuxolimab. These receptors were taken from an adult with an advanced solid tumor such as melanoma, head and neck, liver or kidney cancer.

J is TRBJ2-3 and V is TRBV4-1; D is perhaps TRBD2 (6 bases). Between the trimmed V and J ends, which lost 4 bases and 0 bases, there was a span of 11 bases. From germline, CDR1 is MGHRA and CDR2 YSYEKL. The CDR3 is made up of 15 amino acids. The CDR3 nucleotides read TGCGCCAGCAGCCCGGGACTTTTTAGCACAGATACGCAGTATTTT. Protein product: CASSPGLFSTDTQYF.

The genes are TRBV10-2 and TRBJ2-7; 8 nucleotides agree with TRBD2. CDR1 and CDR2 from the germline V gene are WSHSY and SAAADI. This CDR3 is built from 15 residues. With V trimmed by 2 bases and J by 0 bases, 3 bases remained unmatched. CDR3: CASSESLAGSYEQYF. DNA for the CDR3: TGCGCCAGCAGTGAGAGTCTAGCGGGCTCCTACGAGCAGTACTTC.

The chain is built from TRBV4-2 and TRBJ1-1, with D maybe TRBD1 (6 bases). This CDR3 is built from 16 residues. Trimming pared 1 base from V and 0 bases from J, leaving 12 bases between. Germline V gives CDR1 LGHNA, CDR2 YNFKEQ. CDR3 residues: CASSQVGGPLNTEAFF. The CDR3 nucleotides are TGTGCCAGCAGCCAAGTAGGGGGACCCCTGAACACTGAAGCTTTCTTT.

The gene calls are TRBV6-1 and TRBJ2-7; 8 bases are a match to TRBD2. Germline lookup yields CDR1 MNHNS and CDR2 SASEGT. CDR3 size: 16 residues. V shed 3 bases, J shed 2 bases, and the junction held 9 bases outside the gene matches. The CDR3 coding sequence is TGTGCCAGCAGTGAGGGTTCTAGCGGGTTTACCTACGAGCAGTACTTC. This translates into CASSEGSSGFTYEQYF.

The chain couples TRBV30 to TRBJ1-4; TRBD1 matches 8 bases. Germline CDR1 reads GTSNPN; CDR2 reads SVGIG (reference sequence). V trimming: 7 bases; J trimming: 8 bases; junction bases outside the gene matches: 9. The CDR3 totals 13 residues. CDR3 protein: CASTTGVEEKLFF. The CDR3 nucleotides read TGTGCCTCGACGACAGGGGTCGAGGAAAAACTGTTTTTT.

This chain links TRBV19 with TRBJ2-1, with D maybe TRBD1 (6 bases). Trimming stripped 7 bases from V and 4 bases from J, with 14 bases between. Germline loops: CDR1 LNHDA, CDR2 SQIVND (reference sequence). The CDR3 has 14 amino acids. The CDR3 sequence is CASIPGTRYNEQFF. The CDR3, as DNA: TGTGCCAGTATCCCCGGGACACGATACAATGAGCAGTTCTTC.

The gene calls are TRBV4-3 and TRBJ2-3; possibly TRBD2 for D (6 bases). Germline CDR1 LGHNA, CDR2 YSLEER. The CDR3 runs 15 residues. V was trimmed by 0 bases and J by 2 bases, leaving 9 bases between them. In DNA, the CDR3 is TGCGCCAGCAGCCAAGATACGCGGGACACAGATACGCAGTATTTT. Protein product: CASSQDTRDTDTQYF.

This chain links TRBV19 with TRBJ1-1, with TRBD1 matching 10 bases. Germline V gene lookup returns CDR1 LNHDA and CDR2 SQIVND (reference sequence). There are 14 residues in the CDR3. V was clipped by 5 bases and J by 5 bases; unmatched bases: 5. CDR3 nucleotide sequence: TGTGCCAGTAGTTCTAGGACAGGGGGAACTGAAGCTTTCTTT. This encodes CASSSRTGGTEAFF.

The rearrangement uses TRBV6-6 and TRBJ1-1; D remains ambiguous. The germline V and J ends were trimmed by 2 bases and 8 bases, with 6 bases remaining between them. This CDR3 has 11 residues. Germline loops: CDR1 MNHNY, CDR2 SVGAGI (reference sequence). CDR3 nucleotide sequence: TGTGCCAGCAGTTACAGCAGAGAAGCTTTCTTT. Protein: CASSYSREAFF.

The rearrangement uses TRBV6-4 and TRBJ2-3; tentatively, D is TRBD2 (6 bases). V was clipped by 3 bases and J by 5 bases, with 9 bases between them. The CDR3 loop spans 13 amino acids. CDR1 MRHNA and CDR2 SNTAGT come from the germline V gene. The CDR3 sequence is CASSEGAGDTQYF. The CDR3 DNA is TGTGCCAGCAGTGAGGGAGCGGGAGATACGCAGTATTTT.

V usage is TRBV7-2 and J usage is TRBJ2-5; 9 bases fit TRBD1. The CDR3 runs to 14 residues. Germline CDR1 and CDR2: SGHTA and FQGNSA. V lost 6 bases to trimming and J lost 5 bases; unmatched junction nucleotides: 7. The chain's CDR3 is CASRPDRGMETQYF. The CDR3 DNA reads as TGTGCCAGCAGACCAGACAGGGGGATGGAGACCCAGTACTTC.

V and J are TRBV11-2 and TRBJ1-1; 7 bases are shared with TRBD1. Germline assignment: CDR1 SGHAT and CDR2 FQNNGV. The CDR3 spans 13 residues. The ends lost 2 bases at V and 5 bases at J; junction bases unmatched: 2. CDR3 nucleotide sequence: TGTGCCAGCAGCTTACAGGGGGAAACTGAAGCTTTCTTT. The encoded protein is CASSLQGETEAFF.

The rearrangement links TRBV7-9 to TRBJ1-2; a weak D match, TRBD1 (5 bases). The CDR3 loop spans 14 amino acids. Trimming took 5 bases from V and 4 from J, leaving 14 bases between them. Germline V CDR1 and CDR2: SEHNR, FQNEAQ (reference sequence). The CDR3 is CASSGAEKFYGYTF. The CDR3 DNA is TGTGCCAGCAGCGGGGCAGAGAAGTTCTATGGCTACACCTTC.

This chain connects TRBV5-4 to TRBJ2-7, with 15 bases matching TRBD2. The germline V gene has CDR1 SGHNT and CDR2 YYREEE (reference sequence). CDR3 length: 15 amino acids. The ends lost 4 bases at V and 6 bases at J; junction bases unmatched: 5. The CDR3 protein is CASSGPGLAGGEQYF. The CDR3 DNA reads as TGTGCCAGCAGCGGTCCGGGACTAGCGGGAGGCGAGCAGTACTTC.

J is TRBJ2-1 and V is TRBV7-2, with TRBD1 matching over 8 bases. The V gene's germline CDR1 is SGHTA and CDR2 FQGNSA. The CDR3 is 15 amino acids. V shed 5 bases and J 6 bases; nucleotides not matched to a gene: 9. The CDR3 reads CASSPGQVRGNEQFF. The CDR3 DNA reads as TGTGCCAGCAGCCCGGGACAGGTGCGAGGCAATGAGCAGTTCTTC.

This clone appeared a few times. The gene calls are TRBV28 and TRBJ2-2, with no clear D. The germline CDR1 and CDR2 sequences are MDHEN and SYDVKM. V was cut by 6 bases and J by 3 bases, with 11 bases left in between. The CDR3 runs 14 residues. Written as DNA, the CDR3 is TGTGCCAGCAGCCGAAGACTTTACACCGGGGAGCTGTTTTTT. Amino acids: CASSRRLYTGELFF.

The chain couples TRBV5-6 to TRBJ2-1; possibly TRBD1 for D (5 bases). Trimming removed 1 base from V and 8 bases from J, with 19 bases in between. This CDR3 region has 16 residues. Per germline, CDR1 SGHDT and CDR2 YYEEEE. In nucleotides, the CDR3 is TGTGCCAGCAGCTTGAGGGGTGGTCGTTTTACGGATGAGCAGTTCTTC. It is translated as CASSLRGGRFTDEQFF.

This chain links TRBV10-3 with TRBJ1-2; no firm D call. V lost 0 bases and J lost 4, with 12 bases in between. CDR3 length equals 15 residues. CDR1 is ENHRY and CDR2 is SYGVKD in the germline V gene. The CDR3 coding sequence is TGTGCCATCAGTGAGTCAGTGCAGGAAACCTATGGCTACACCTTC. Translated, it gives CAISESVQETYGYTF.

This chain uses TRBV18 with TRBJ1-2, with a tentative D call TRBD1 (5 bases). The length of the CDR3 is 15 residues. V was trimmed by 3 bases and J by 0 bases, leaving 11 bases between them. The germline V gene encodes CDR1 KGHSH and CDR2 LQKENI. The CDR3 reads CASSPGRGPNYGYTF. CDR3 in DNA: TGTGCCAGCTCACCCGGACGGGGCCCTAACTATGGCTACACCTTC. The full variable domain, with the rest looked up from reference TRBV18 and TRBJ1-2, is NAGVMQNPRHLVRRRGQEARLRCSPMKGHSHVYWYRQLPEEGLKFMVYLQKENIIDESGMPKERFSAEFPKEGPSILRIQQVVRGDSAAYFCASSPGRGPNYGYTFGSGTRLTVV.

The V call is TRBV5-6, the J call TRBJ2-7, with 10 bases fitting TRBD1. This CDR3 comprises 15 residues. Trimming cost V 2 bases and J 3 bases; bases outside gene matches: 5. Germline V gives CDR1 SGHDT, CDR2 YYEEEE. The CDR3 loop reads CASSFRGTGVYEQYV. DNA for the CDR3: TGTGCCAGCAGCTTCAGGGGGACAGGGGTCTACGAGCAGTACGTC.

This clone is a singleton in its sample. A junction end diverges from the germline sequence, so it may reflect a read error. This rearrangement joins TRBV11-3 to TRBJ2-1; 8 nucleotides line up with TRBD2. CDR1 and CDR2 (germline): SGHNT, YENEEA. This CDR3 has 16 amino acids. The CDR3 spells CAGSPGDGRARNEQFF. The CDR3 DNA sequence: TGTGCCGGCAGCCCTGGGGACGGGAGGGCGAGGAATGAGCAGTTCTTC.

Written as DNA, the CDR3 is TGTGCCAGCAGCGATAACTTTCAGGGGTTAACAGATACGCAGTATTTT. Protein sequence: CASSDNFQGLTDTQYF. The rearrangement links TRBV5-4 to TRBJ2-3, with D perhaps matching TRBD1 (6 bases). Per the germline V gene, CDR1 is SGHNT and CDR2 is YYREEE (reference sequence). V lost 4 bases and J lost 3, with 18 bases in between. The CDR3 runs 16 residues.

The chain is built from TRBV10-3 and TRBJ1-1; D possibly corresponds to TRBD1 (5 bases). The ends were cut back, 1 base at V and 7 bases at J, with 13 bases in the middle. This CDR3 has 14 amino acids. Germline CDR1 and CDR2: ENHRY and SYGVKD. In DNA form, the CDR3 reads TGTGCCATCAGTGAGTATCTGGGGGACGGTGAAGCTTTCTTT. Its translation: CAISEYLGDGEAFF.

The chain uses TRBV4-1 and TRBJ2-1; D is ambiguous. Germline CDR1 is MGHRA and CDR2 is YSYEKL. The CDR3 has 15 amino acids. Between the trimmed V and J ends, which lost 0 bases and 6 bases, there was a span of 12 bases. The CDR3 protein is CASSQDLVQSNEQFF. CDR3 bases: TGCGCCAGCAGCCAAGATTTAGTACAATCCAATGAGCAGTTCTTC.

This clone has a handful of counts. The V gene is TRBV19, the J gene TRBJ1-5, with 9 bases that match TRBD1. The germline gives CDR1 LNHDA, CDR2 SQIVND (reference sequence). Unmatched junction bases numbered 9, after V lost 9 bases and J lost 3 bases. The CDR3 consists of 15 residues. CDR3 sequence (DNA): TGTGCCAGCGCAGACAGGGGGTTGGACAATCAGCCCCAGCATTTT. Its translation: CASADRGLDNQPQHF.

The chain couples TRBV18 to TRBJ2-2; 7 nucleotides match TRBD1. The CDR3 sequence is 15 residues long. Per the germline V gene, CDR1 is KGHSH and CDR2 is LQKENI. Trimming at V came to 2 bases and at J to 3 bases, leaving 3 bases not matched to a gene. The CDR3 reads CASSPTTGDTGELFF. DNA for the CDR3: TGTGCCAGCTCACCAACTACAGGGGACACCGGGGAGCTGTTTTTT.